Presented here are 22 T cell receptor beta chains from one specimen sequenced in a study of cytomegalovirus exposure and HLA in healthy donors (dated by TCRdb to 2016 to 2017). Libraries were constructed by the immunoSEQ multiplex PCR assay. A mixture of 60 forward primers for TCR Vbeta segments and 13 reverse primers for TCR Jbeta segments was used in the multiplex PCR. Drawn from immuneACCESS, this table holds only the in-frame rearrangements with V and J called that TCRdb kept. Clones are partly lost; checked studies trace under half to an unresolved V gene and leave the rest unexplained. For this sample the table gives about 110,000 clones, of which under 85% were detected only once. Under 8.5% of the sample goes to the ten largest clones. The sequenced material came from PBMCs. The receptors stem from a man aged 40-55 years in good health and CMV-seronegative.

This chain uses TRBV7-2 with TRBJ2-3, with 13 bases fitting TRBD2. The CDR3 length is 18 residues. In germline, CDR1 is SGHTA, CDR2 FQGNSA. With V trimmed by 1 base and J by 7 bases, 11 bases remained unmatched. CDR3 sequence: CASSLGSTSGGASYTQYF. As DNA, the CDR3 is TGTGCCAGCAGCTTAGGGTCTACTAGCGGGGGGGCGTCATATACGCAGTATTTT.

This clone has just one count. DNA for the CDR3: TGTGCCAGCACGACAATCCCAAGCTCCTACAATGAGCAGTTCTTC. Residues: CASTTIPSSYNEQFF. This chain uses TRBV27 with TRBJ2-1; no clear D gene. Trimming left V 7 bases short and J 0 bases short, with 13 bases between. Germline assignment: CDR1 MNHEY and CDR2 SMNVEV (reference sequence). The CDR3 has 15 amino acids.

This clone has only a few counts. The chain uses TRBV7-9 and TRBJ1-3, with D hard to call. Trimming pared 5 bases from V and 11 bases from J, leaving 10 bases between. The germline V gene has CDR1 SEHNR and CDR2 FQNEAQ (reference sequence). The CDR3 runs 11 residues. This CDR3 reads CASSPRGPIYF. The CDR3 bases are TGTGCCAGCAGCCCTAGAGGCCCCATATATTTT. The complete variable domain, with remaining parts taken from reference TRBV7-9 and TRBJ1-3, reads DTGVSQNPRHKITKRGQNVTFRCDPISEHNRLYWYRQTLGQGPEFLTYFQNEAQLEKSRLLSDRFSAERPKGSFSTLEIQRTEQGDSAMYLCASSPRGPIYFGEGSWLTVV.

This chain connects TRBV15 to TRBJ1-4; D is perhaps TRBD1 (5 bases). The CDR3 is made up of 15 amino acids. Germline lookup yields CDR1 LNHNV and CDR2 YYDKDF (reference sequence). Trimming removed 5 bases from V and 7 bases from J, with 17 bases in between. The CDR3 reads CATSRYLRGLEKLFF. In DNA form, the CDR3 reads TGTGCCACCAGCCGATACCTACGGGGACTTGAAAAACTGTTTTTT.

V and J are TRBV7-2 and TRBJ2-1, with 9 nucleotides matching TRBD2. The CDR3 is 15 amino acids. In germline, CDR1 is SGHTA, CDR2 FQGNSA. J gave up 3 bases and V 6 bases, and 6 bases lay outside the gene matches. CDR3 DNA sequence: TGTACCAGCAGTCAATTAGCGGGGGACTACAATGAGCAGTTCTTC. Protein: CTSSQLAGDYNEQFF.

J is TRBJ2-1 and V is TRBV7-3, with 16 bases fitting TRBD2. The V and J ends lost 5 bases and 6 bases, in that order; junction bases with no gene match: 7. Germline lookup yields CDR1 SGHTA and CDR2 FQGTGA. CDR3 size: 17 residues. CDR3 DNA sequence: TGTGCCAGCAGCCCGGGACTAGCGGGGGGGCCTGGCAATGAGCAGTTCTTC. This gives the protein CASSPGLAGGPGNEQFF.

This clone was picked up a small number of times. The chain employs TRBV19 and TRBJ1-1, with a possible D match to TRBD1 (6 bases). V lost 10 bases to trimming and J lost 1 base, with 13 bases between them. CDR1 is LNHDA and CDR2 is SQIVND in the germline V gene (reference sequence). This CDR3 comprises 13 residues. For the CDR3, the DNA is TGTGCCATTAGAAAGACAGGGAACACTGAAGCTTTCTTT. Protein product: CAIRKTGNTEAFF.

The rearrangement uses TRBV2 and TRBJ2-7; 13 bases match TRBD2. The CDR3 has 17 amino acids. Germline assignment: CDR1 SNHLY and CDR2 FYNNEI. V lost 3 bases and J lost 3; bases outside the gene matches: 8. In nucleotides, the CDR3 is TGTGCCAGCAGTGATCCCGGGACTAGCGGGAAAGTCTACGAGCAGTACTTC. As protein: CASSDPGTSGKVYEQYF.

The rearrangement uses TRBV7-3 and TRBJ1-1; D not resolved. This CDR3 spans 13 amino acids. The V gene's germline CDR1 is SGHTA and CDR2 FQGTGA. Trimming cost V 3 bases and J 9 bases, with 14 bases left between them. CDR3 nucleotide sequence: TGTGCCAGCAGCTTGAATGTTGCGAAACAAGCTTTCTTT. This sequence encodes CASSLNVAKQAFF.

The rearrangement links TRBV7-2 to TRBJ1-5; possibly TRBD1 for D (5 bases). Looked up from germline, CDR1 is SGHTA and CDR2 is FQGNSA. V lost 4 bases, J lost 3 bases, and 10 bases lay in between. The length of the CDR3 is 14 residues. The CDR3 is CASSWGVSNQPQHF. As DNA, the CDR3 is TGTGCCAGCAGCTGGGGGGTCTCCAATCAGCCCCAGCATTTT.

The sample holds a few counts of this clone. The gene calls are TRBV4-1 and TRBJ2-6; D perhaps matches TRBD1 (5 bases). The CDR3 length is 19 residues. Per the germline V gene, CDR1 is MGHRA and CDR2 is YSYEKL. V was shortened by 1 base and J by 0 bases, with 16 bases between the two germline ends. This CDR3 reads CASSQGGRTRTSGANVLTF. The DNA of the CDR3 is TGCGCCAGCAGCCAAGGGGGCAGGACCAGGACCTCTGGGGCCAACGTCCTGACTTTC.

V and J are TRBV6-1 and TRBJ2-1, with a weak D call TRBD1 (6 bases). This CDR3 spans 14 amino acids. V was shortened by 1 base and J by 4 bases, with 8 bases between the two germline ends. Per germline, CDR1 MNHNS and CDR2 SASEGT. The CDR3 DNA reads as TGTGCCAGCAGTGAAGGACAGGAGTACAATGAGCAGTTCTTC. Protein: CASSEGQEYNEQFF.

About this clone itself: This likely comes from a read error, as the CDR3 has no conserved phenylalanine or tryptophan at its end. This chain uses TRBV4-3 with TRBJ2-7, with 9 positions matching TRBD1. The V gene end was trimmed by 6 bases and the J gene end by 5 bases; junction bases not matched to a gene: 8. The CDR3 runs to 14 residues. Per the germline V gene, CDR1 is LGHNA and CDR2 is YSLEER. The CDR3 nucleotides are TGCGCCAGCAGAAGGACAGGGGAGGCTGACGAGCAGTACCTC. Translated, it gives CASRRTGEADEQYL.

The J gene is TRBJ1-1, the V gene TRBV2, with 8 bases matching TRBD1. The CDR3 runs to 14 residues. Looked up from germline, CDR1 is SNHLY and CDR2 is FYNNEI. J gave up 3 bases and V 6 bases, and 6 bases lay outside the gene matches. The CDR3 region has the DNA TGTGCCAGCAGCATAGGACAGGGCTACACTGAAGCTTTCTTT. This translates into CASSIGQGYTEAFF.

On this clone itself: The identical CDR3 is also encoded by other nucleotide sequences in the sample. The chain links TRBV28 to TRBJ1-5; 10 bases fit TRBD1. This CDR3 is 17 amino acids long. V lost 4 bases and J lost 1; bases outside the gene matches: 7. CDR1 is MDHEN, CDR2 SYDVKM, per germline. The CDR3 protein is CASSSPGQGRSNQPQHF. DNA of the CDR3: TGTGCCAGCAGTTCCCCGGGACAGGGGAGGAGCAATCAGCCCCAGCATTTT.

The CDR3 nucleotides are TGTGCCAGCAGTTTAACTCCAGGGGACAGGGAACACGCCGGGGAGCTGTTTTTT. It specifies CASSLTPGDREHAGELFF. V usage is TRBV28 and J usage is TRBJ2-2; TRBD1 matches 9 bases. Germline CDR1 is MDHEN and CDR2 is SYDVKM. The J segment lost 6 bases and the V segment lost 2 bases, leaving 13 bases of the junction unmatched. This CDR3 has 18 amino acids.

This chain connects TRBV2 to TRBJ2-1; perhaps TRBD1 as D (6 bases). The CDR3 consists of 12 residues. V lost 8 bases and J lost 7, with 12 bases in between. From germline, CDR1 is SNHLY and CDR2 FYNNEI. This chain's CDR3 is CASLQGSNEQFF. The CDR3 region has the DNA TGTGCCAGCCTGCAGGGGTCGAATGAGCAGTTCTTC. Full variable domain (missing parts from reference TRBV2 and TRBJ2-1): EPEVTQTPSHQVTQMGQEVILRCVPISNHLYFYWYRQILGQKVEFLVSFYNNEISEKSEIFDDQFSVERPDGSNFTLKIRSTKLEDSAMYFCASLQGSNEQFFGPGTRLTVL.

This chain connects TRBV9 to TRBJ1-1; D is possibly TRBD1 (6 bases). From germline, CDR1 is SGDLS and CDR2 YYNGEE. The CDR3 extends over 13 amino acids. Trimming left V 1 base short and J 4 bases short, with 8 bases between. CDR3 DNA sequence: TGTGCCAGCAGCGTAACAGGGAGCACTGAAGCTTTCTTT. Protein product: CASSVTGSTEAFF. Full variable domain (missing parts from reference TRBV9 and TRBJ1-1): DSGVTQTPKHLITATGQRVTLRCSPRSGDLSVYWYQQSLDQGLQFLIQYYNGEERAKGNILERFSAQQFPDLHSELNLSSLELGDSALYFCASSVTGSTEAFFGQGTRLTVV.

The V and J genes are TRBV7-9 and TRBJ1-5, with 7 bases identical to TRBD1. Germline assignment: CDR1 SEHNR and CDR2 FQNEAQ (reference sequence). Trimming cost V 8 bases and J 6 bases; bases outside gene matches: 10. The CDR3 runs 14 residues. This chain's CDR3 is CASGYGQGVQPQHF. CDR3 bases: TGTGCCAGCGGTTATGGTCAGGGGGTTCAGCCCCAGCATTTT.

This clone was observed a single time. The CDR3 coding sequence is TGTGCCAGCAGTTCACAGGGTAGGGGCTACAATGAGCAGTTCTTC. Its protein product is CASSSQGRGYNEQFF. The rearrangement links TRBV6-5 to TRBJ2-1, with D tentatively TRBD1 (6 bases). The V end lost 4 bases, the J end lost 3 bases, and 13 bases lay between the germline ends. CDR1 MNHEY and CDR2 SVGAGI come from the germline V gene. The CDR3 is 15 amino acids.

As to this clone: The identical CDR3 is also encoded by other nucleotide sequences in the sample. This chain uses TRBV5-1 with TRBJ2-7; 10 bases are shared with TRBD1. The CDR3 consists of 15 residues. Germline CDR1 SGHRS, CDR2 YFSETQ. The ends lost 0 bases at V and 3 bases at J; junction bases unmatched: 3. The CDR3 here is CASSLEWTGGYEQYF. CDR3 nucleotides: TGCGCCAGCAGCTTGGAGTGGACAGGGGGCTACGAGCAGTACTTC.

The chain recombines TRBV4-3 with TRBJ2-1, with D possibly TRBD2 on 6 matching bases. Germline assignment: CDR1 LGHNA and CDR2 YSLEER. Trimming took off 0 bases at V and 3 bases at J, with 15 bases between the two ends. This CDR3 has 17 amino acids. CDR3 sequence: CASSQERGSMRYNEQFF. Here the CDR3 DNA reads TGCGCCAGCAGCCAAGAGCGGGGAAGCATGCGCTACAATGAGCAGTTCTTC.